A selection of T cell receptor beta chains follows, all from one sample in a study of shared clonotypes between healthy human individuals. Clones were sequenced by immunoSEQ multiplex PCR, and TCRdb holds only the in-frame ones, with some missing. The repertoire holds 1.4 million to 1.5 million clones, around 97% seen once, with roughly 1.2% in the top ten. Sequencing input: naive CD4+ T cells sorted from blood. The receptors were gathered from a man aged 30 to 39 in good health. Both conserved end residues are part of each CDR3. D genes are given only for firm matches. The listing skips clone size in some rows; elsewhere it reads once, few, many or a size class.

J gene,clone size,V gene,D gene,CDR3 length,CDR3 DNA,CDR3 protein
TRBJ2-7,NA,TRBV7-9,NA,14,TGTGCCAGCAGCTTAGTCCATCCGAATGGGGAGCAGTACTTC,CASSLVHPNGEQYF
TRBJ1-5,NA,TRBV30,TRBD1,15,TGTGCCTGGAGCGGGGGGCAGGGGGTTGGTCAGCCCCAGCATTTT,CAWSGGQGVGQPQHF
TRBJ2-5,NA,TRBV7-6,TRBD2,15,TGTGCCAGCAGCCTGACTAGCGGGATTGGAGAGACCCAGTACTTC,CASSLTSGIGETQYF
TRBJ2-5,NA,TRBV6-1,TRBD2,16,TGTGCCAGCAGTGGAGGACTAGCGGGAGGGCCGGAGACCCAGTACTTC,CASSGGLAGGPETQYF
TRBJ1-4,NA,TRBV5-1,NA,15,TGCGCCAGCAGCTTAGGACTTCCAACTAATGAAAAACTGTTTTTT,CASSLGLPTNEKLFF
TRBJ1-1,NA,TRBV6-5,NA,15,TGTGCCAGCAGTTACCGGGGTCTGGAGGGCACTGAAGCTTTCTTT,CASSYRGLEGTEAFF
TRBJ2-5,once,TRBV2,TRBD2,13,TGTGCCAGCAACCGGGAGGGCCAAGAGACCCAGTACTTC,CASNREGQETQYF
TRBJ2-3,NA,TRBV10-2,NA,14,TGCGCCAGCAGTGAGAAGGGTTTCGCAGATACGCAGTATTTT,CASSEKGFADTQYF
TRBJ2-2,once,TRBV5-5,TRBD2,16,TGTGCCAGCAGCTTGATAGCGGGAGTAAACACCGGGGAGCTGTTTTTT,CASSLIAGVNTGELFF
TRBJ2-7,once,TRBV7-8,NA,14,TGTGCCAGCAGCTTACAACAGGGAATTTACGAGCAGTACTTC,CASSLQQGIYEQYF
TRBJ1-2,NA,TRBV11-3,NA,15,TGTGCCAGCAGCTTAAGGGGGGAGGCTAACTATGGCTACACCTTC,CASSLRGEANYGYTF
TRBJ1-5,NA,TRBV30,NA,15,TGTGCCTGGAGTGAAGGGGTCCCTGGCAATCAGCCCCAGCATTTT,CAWSEGVPGNQPQHF
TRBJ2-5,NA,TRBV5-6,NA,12,TGTGCCAGCAGTTCGAGGGCTGAGACCCAGTACTTC,CASSSRAETQYF
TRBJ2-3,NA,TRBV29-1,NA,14,TGCAGCGTTGGGGGGGGCGCAAGCACAGATACGCAGTATTTT,CSVGGGASTDTQYF
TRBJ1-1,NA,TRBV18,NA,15,TGTGCCAGCTCACTAGGACTGCTTCCGAACACTGAAGCTTTCTTT,CASSLGLLPNTEAFF
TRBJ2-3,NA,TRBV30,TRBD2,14,TGTGCCTGGAAAGCGGGAGGCCCCACAGATACGCAGTATTTT,CAWKAGGPTDTQYF
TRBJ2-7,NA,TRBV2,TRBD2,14,TGTGCCAGCAGTCTCGGGACTAGCTTCTACGAGCAGTACTTC,CASSLGTSFYEQYF
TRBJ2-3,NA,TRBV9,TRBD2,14,TGTGCCAGCAGCCGTCTAGCGGGCACAGATACGCAGTATTTT,CASSRLAGTDTQYF
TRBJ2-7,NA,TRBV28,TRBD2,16,TGTGCCAGCAGTTCCTTTAGCGGGAGTCCGACTTACGAGCAGTACTTC,CASSSFSGSPTYEQYF
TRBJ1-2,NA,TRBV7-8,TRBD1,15,TGTGCCAGCAGCTTACGCCTAGGGACAGGCTATGGCTACACCTTC,CASSLRLGTGYGYTF
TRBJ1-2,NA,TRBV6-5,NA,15,TGTGCCGTTACCCATCGGGGTGACGGGCTCGATGGCTACACCTTC,CAVTHRGDGLDGYTF
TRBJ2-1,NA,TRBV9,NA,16,TGTGCCAGCAGCGTAACAGGGTCCCATCTTCACAATGAGCAGTTCTTC,CASSVTGSHLHNEQFF
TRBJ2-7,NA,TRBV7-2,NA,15,TGTGCCAGCAGCTTAGTTGGGGACGCCTCCTACGAGCAGTACTTC,CASSLVGDASYEQYF
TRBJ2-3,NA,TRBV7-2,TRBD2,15,TGTGCCAGCAGCTCCGGGACTAGCGGGACCAATACGCAGTATTTT,CASSSGTSGTNTQYF
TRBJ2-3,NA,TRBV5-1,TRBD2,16,TGCGCCAGCAGCAAGAGGACTAGCGGGGACACAGATACGCAGTATTTT,CASSKRTSGDTDTQYF
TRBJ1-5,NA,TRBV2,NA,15,TGTGCCAGCAGGGGGGGGAGGGCTAGCAATCAGCCCCAGCATTTT,CASRGGRASNQPQHF
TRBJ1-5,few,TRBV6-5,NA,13,TGTGCCAGCAGACAGGGTTCAACTCAGCCCCAGCATTTT,CASRQGSTQPQHF
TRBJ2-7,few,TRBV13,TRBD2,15,TGTGCCAGCAGCCCAAGACTAGCGGGAATATACGAGCAGTACTTC,CASSPRLAGIYEQYF
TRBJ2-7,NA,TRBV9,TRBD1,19,TGTGCCAGCAGCGTCATCCCCGGGACAGGGGGCGGGGGCCTCGGGGAGCAGTACTTC,CASSVIPGTGGGGLGEQYF
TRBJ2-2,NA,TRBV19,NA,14,TGTGCCAGTATAGCCAGGGTGTACACCGGGGAGCTGTTTTTT,CASIARVYTGELFF
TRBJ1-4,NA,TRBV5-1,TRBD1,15,TGCGCCAGCAGCGGACAGGGGTCAACTAATGAAAAACTGTTTTTT,CASSGQGSTNEKLFF
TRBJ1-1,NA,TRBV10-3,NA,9,TGTGCCATCAGTGATCCACCGTCCTTT,CAISDPPSF
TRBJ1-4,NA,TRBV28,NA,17,TGTGCCAGCAGTTCTTCCATCCACAGGGCAGTCCCTGAAAAACTGTTTTTT,CASSSSIHRAVPEKLFF
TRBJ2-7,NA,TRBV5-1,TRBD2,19,TGCGCCAGCAGCCTACCCACCGGGACTAGCGGGAAACCCTCCTACGAGCAGTACTTC,CASSLPTGTSGKPSYEQYF
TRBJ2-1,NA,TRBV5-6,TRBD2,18,TGTGCCAGCAGCACTGGACTAGCGGGAGTGGGGACGTACAATGAGCAGTTCTTC,CASSTGLAGVGTYNEQFF
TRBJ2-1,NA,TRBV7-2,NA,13,TGTGCCAGCAGCTTAACAATTTACAATGAGCAGTTCTTC,CASSLTIYNEQFF
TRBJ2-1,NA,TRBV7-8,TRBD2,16,TGTGCCAGCAGCGAGGCGCGGGGGAGGGCCTACAATGAGCAGTTCTTC,CASSEARGRAYNEQFF
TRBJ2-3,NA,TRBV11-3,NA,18,TGTGCCAGCGCCCCGGGCCGGGACGCGGGCGGGATCACAGATACGCAGTATTTT,CASAPGRDAGGITDTQYF
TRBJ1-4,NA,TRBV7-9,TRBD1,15,TGTGCCAGCAGAGGCGCGACAGGGGCGGTAGAAAAACTGTTTTTT,CASRGATGAVEKLFF
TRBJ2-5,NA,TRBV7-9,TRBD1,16,TGTGCCAGCAGCTTAGGGGACAGGGGGCAGAAGGAGACCCAGTACTTC,CASSLGDRGQKETQYF
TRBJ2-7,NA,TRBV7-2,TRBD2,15,TGTGCCAGCAGCTTAAGTAGCGGGAGCCCCTACGAGCAGTACTTC,CASSLSSGSPYEQYF
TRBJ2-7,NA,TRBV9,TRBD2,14,TGTGCCAGCAGCGTAGGGACTAGCGTCTACGAGCAGTACTTC,CASSVGTSVYEQYF
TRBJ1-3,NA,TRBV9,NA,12,TGTGCCAGCAGCGACCTGGCAAACACCATATATTTT,CASSDLANTIYF
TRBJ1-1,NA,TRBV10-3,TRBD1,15,TGTGCCACCCGACAGGGGGCTTTTTCGGGAACTGAAGCTTTCTTT,CATRQGAFSGTEAFF
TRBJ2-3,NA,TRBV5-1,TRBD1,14,TGCGCCAGCAGCTTGGGACAGGGGCGAGATACGCAGTATTTT,CASSLGQGRDTQYF
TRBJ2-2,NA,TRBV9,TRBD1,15,TGTGCCAGCAGCCACCGACAGGGTGTCGCCGGGGAGCTGTTTTTT,CASSHRQGVAGELFF